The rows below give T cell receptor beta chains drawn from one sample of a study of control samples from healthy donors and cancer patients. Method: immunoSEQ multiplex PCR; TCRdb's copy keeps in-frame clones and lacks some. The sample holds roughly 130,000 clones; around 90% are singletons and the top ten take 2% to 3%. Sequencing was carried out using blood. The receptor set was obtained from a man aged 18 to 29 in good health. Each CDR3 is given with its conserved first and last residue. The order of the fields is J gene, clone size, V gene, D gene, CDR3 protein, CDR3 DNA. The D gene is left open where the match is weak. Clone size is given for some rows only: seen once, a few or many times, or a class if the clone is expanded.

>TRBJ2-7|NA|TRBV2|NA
CASSLTVYEQYF
TGTGCCAGCAGTTTGACAGTCTACGAGCAGTACTTC
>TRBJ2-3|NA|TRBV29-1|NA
CSVERGPDTQYF
TGCAGCGTTGAGAGGGGCCCAGATACGCAGTATTTT
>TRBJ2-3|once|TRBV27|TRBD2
CASSLMGLATDTQYF
TGTGCCAGCAGTTTAATGGGACTAGCAACAGATACGCAGTATTTT
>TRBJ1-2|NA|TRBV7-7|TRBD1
CASRWTGDGRRYGYTF
TGTGCCAGCAGATGGACAGGGGATGGAAGAAGGTATGGCTACACCTTC
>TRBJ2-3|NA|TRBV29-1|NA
CSVEVMVVADTQYF
TGCAGCGTTGAAGTAATGGTAGTAGCAGATACGCAGTATTTT
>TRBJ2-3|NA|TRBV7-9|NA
CASSDGKADTQYF
TGTGCCAGCAGCGACGGGAAGGCAGATACGCAGTATTTT
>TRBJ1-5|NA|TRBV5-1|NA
CASSLGDTINQPQHF
TGCGCCAGCAGCTTGGGGGACACAATAAATCAGCCCCAGCATTTT
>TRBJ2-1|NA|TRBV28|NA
CASSTSVGGRIFEQFF
TGTGCCAGCAGCACCTCTGTTGGGGGGCGCATTTTTGAGCAGTTCTTC
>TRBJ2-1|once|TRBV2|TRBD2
CASIAGGPNEQFF
TGTGCCTCCATAGCGGGAGGGCCCAATGAGCAGTTCTTC
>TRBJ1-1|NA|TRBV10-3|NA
CAISEGGGRANTEAFF
TGTGCCATCAGTGAAGGCGGGGGACGGGCGAACACTGAAGCTTTCTTT
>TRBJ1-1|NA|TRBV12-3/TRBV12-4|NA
CASSPTVTEAFF
TGTGCCAGCAGTCCCACGGTCACTGAAGCTTTCTTT
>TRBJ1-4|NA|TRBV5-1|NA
CASSLDRAGMNEKLFF
TGCGCCAGCAGCTTGGACAGGGCGGGGATGAATGAAAAACTGTTTTTT
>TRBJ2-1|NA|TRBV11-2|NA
CATKPGVSYNEQFF
TGTGCCACCAAACCGGGAGTATCGTACAATGAGCAGTTCTTC
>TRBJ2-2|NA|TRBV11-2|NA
CASSPKVVAAFTGELFF
TGTGCCAGCAGCCCCAAGGTAGTAGCGGCCTTCACCGGGGAGCTGTTTTTT
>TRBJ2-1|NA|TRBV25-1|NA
CASSEGRKDGSYNEQFF
TGTGCCAGCAGTGAAGGACGGAAAGATGGATCCTACAATGAGCAGTTCTTC
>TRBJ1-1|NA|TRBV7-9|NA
CASSLAFGEAFF
TGTGCCAGCAGCTTAGCCTTTGGCGAAGCTTTCTTT
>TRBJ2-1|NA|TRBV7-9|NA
CASSLSDEQFF
TGTGCCAGCAGCTTATCGGATGAGCAGTTCTTC
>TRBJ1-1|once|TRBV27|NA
CASSLLRENTEAFF
TGTGCCAGCAGTTTATTGCGGGAAAACACTGAAGCTTTCTTT
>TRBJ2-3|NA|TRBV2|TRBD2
CASSAPPGGDKDTQYF
TGTGCCAGCAGTGCCCCTCCTGGGGGGGATAAAGATACGCAGTATTTT
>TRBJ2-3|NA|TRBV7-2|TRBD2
CASSLAVLAVTDTQYF
TGTGCCAGCAGCTTAGCCGTACTAGCGGTCACAGATACGCAGTATTTT
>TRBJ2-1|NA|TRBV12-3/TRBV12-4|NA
CASSLARVNEQFF
TGTGCCAGCAGTTTAGCTCGGGTAAATGAGCAGTTCTTC
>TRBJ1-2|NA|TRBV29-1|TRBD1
CSADRAFGYTF
TGCAGCGCCGACAGGGCCTTTGGCTACACCTTC
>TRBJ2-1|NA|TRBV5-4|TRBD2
CASIDGTSGTYEQFF
TGTGCCAGCATCGACGGGACTAGCGGGACGTATGAGCAGTTCTTC
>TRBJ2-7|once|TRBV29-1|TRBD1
CSVAGTGLDEQYF
TGCAGCGTCGCCGGGACAGGGCTGGACGAGCAGTACTTC
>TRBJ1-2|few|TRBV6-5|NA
CASRDGFNYGYTF
TGTGCCAGCAGGGACGGATTTAACTATGGCTACACCTTC
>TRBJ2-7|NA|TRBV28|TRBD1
CASRQGQGRYEQYF
TGTGCCAGCAGACAGGGACAGGGCAGATACGAGCAGTACTTC
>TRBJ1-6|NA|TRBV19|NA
CASSIGSSYNSPLHF
TGTGCCAGTAGTATCGGGAGCTCCTATAATTCACCCCTCCACTTT
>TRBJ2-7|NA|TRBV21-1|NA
CASSPQGGEQYF
TGTGCCAGCAGCCCCCAGGGCGGCGAGCAGTACTTC
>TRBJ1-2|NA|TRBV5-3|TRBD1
CARSSEGADIGYTF
TGTGCCAGAAGTTCAGAGGGGGCTGATATTGGCTACACCTTC
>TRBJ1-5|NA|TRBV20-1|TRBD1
CSASGASNRGTQPQHF
TGCAGTGCTAGTGGGGCCTCCAACAGGGGAACTCAGCCCCAGCATTTT
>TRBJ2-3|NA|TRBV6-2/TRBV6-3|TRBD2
CASSYSSVGGPPDTQYF
TGTGCCAGCAGTTACTCTTCGGTGGGAGGGCCCCCAGATACGCAGTATTTT
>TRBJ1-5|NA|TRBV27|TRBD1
CASSRTGGRDQPQHF
TGTGCCAGCAGTCGGACAGGGGGGAGAGATCAGCCCCAGCATTTT
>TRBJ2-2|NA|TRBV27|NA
CASSFSDTGELFF
TGTGCCAGCAGTTTCTCCGACACCGGGGAGCTGTTTTTT
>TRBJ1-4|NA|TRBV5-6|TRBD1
CASSLGDRLFF
TGTGCCAGCAGCTTAGGGGACAGACTGTTTTTT
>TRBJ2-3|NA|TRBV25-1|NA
CASRGLYTDTQYF
TGTGCCAGCAGGGGCCTGTACACAGATACGCAGTATTTT
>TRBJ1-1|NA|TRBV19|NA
CASSLGQPNTEAFF
TGTGCCAGTAGTCTAGGACAGCCAAACACTGAAGCTTTCTTT
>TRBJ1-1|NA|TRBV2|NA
CASSETLVATEAFF
TGTGCCAGCAGTGAGACACTTGTGGCCACTGAAGCTTTCTTT
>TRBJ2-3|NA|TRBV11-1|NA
CASSLGGLKRSDTQYF
TGTGCCAGCAGCTTAGGAGGTCTCAAACGGAGTGATACGCAGTATTTT
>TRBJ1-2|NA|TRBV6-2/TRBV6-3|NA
CASSPDRYGYTF
TGTGCCAGCAGCCCCGACAGATATGGCTACACCTTC
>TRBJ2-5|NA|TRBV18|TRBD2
CASSPRPGGPGGQETQYF
TGTGCCAGCTCACCACGGCCGGGAGGGCCCGGTGGTCAAGAGACCCAGTACTTC
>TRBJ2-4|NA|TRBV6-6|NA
CASSQTGAVGLAKNIQYF
TGTGCCAGCAGTCAAACGGGGGCGGTTGGCCTAGCCAAAAACATTCAGTACTTC
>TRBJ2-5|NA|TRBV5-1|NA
CASSPGGHQETQYF
TGCGCCAGCAGCCCCGGCGGGCACCAAGAGACCCAGTACTTC
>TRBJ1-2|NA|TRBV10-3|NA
CAISESSLGYTF
TGTGCCATCAGTGAGTCTTCGCTTGGCTACACCTTC
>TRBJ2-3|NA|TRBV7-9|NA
CASSFGFSTDTQYF
TGTGCCAGCAGCTTTGGGTTCTCCACAGATACGCAGTATTTT
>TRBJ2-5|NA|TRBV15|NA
CATSRDMGPQGTQYF
TGTGCCACCAGCAGAGATATGGGACCCCAAGGGACCCAGTACTTC
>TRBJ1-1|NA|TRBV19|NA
CASSHGRLMNTEAFF
TGTGCCAGTAGTCACGGACGGCTCATGAACACTGAAGCTTTCTTT
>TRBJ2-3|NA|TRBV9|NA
CASSLVSTDTQYF
TGTGCCAGCAGCCTGGTAAGCACAGATACGCAGTATTTT
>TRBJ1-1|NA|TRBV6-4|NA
CANSDSERSSSENTEAFF
TGTGCCAACAGTGACTCAGAAAGGAGCTCTTCTGAGAACACTGAAGCTTTCTTT
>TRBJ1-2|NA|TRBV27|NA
CASSRTVISNYGYTF
TGTGCCAGCAGCCGAACAGTCATCTCTAACTATGGCTACACCTTC
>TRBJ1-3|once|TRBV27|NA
CASRKTQGWGNTIYF
TGTGCCAGCAGGAAAACACAGGGCTGGGGAAACACCATATATTTT
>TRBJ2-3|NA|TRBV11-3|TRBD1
CASKDRGRTDTQYF
TGTGCCAGCAAAGACAGGGGACGCACAGATACGCAGTATTTT
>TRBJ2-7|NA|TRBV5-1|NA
CASSLGGKPYEQYF
TGCGCCAGCAGCTTGGGGGGGAAGCCCTACGAGCAGTACTTC
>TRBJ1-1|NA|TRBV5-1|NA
CASSFGIDTEAFF
TGCGCCAGCAGCTTCGGGATCGACACTGAAGCTTTCTTT